These T cell receptor beta chains were read from a single sample in a study of cytomegalovirus exposure and HLA in healthy donors. Clones were read by immunoSEQ multiplex PCR, and TCRdb kept only the in-frame ones, dropping some. The sample holds about 280,000 clones; over 85% are singletons and the top ten take roughly 2.1%. The sample comprised PBMCs. Receptors were obtained from a woman aged 18-29 years in good health and CMV-seronegative. The CDR3 runs from the conserved cysteine through the conserved F or W. Fields, in order: clone size, D gene, J gene, V gene, CDR3 protein, CDR3 DNA. A D gene is named only where the DNA matches it firmly. Where a row states a size, it is once, few, many or the class of an expanded clone; other rows omit it.

>NA|NA|TRBJ1-1|TRBV7-2
CASTLSSGLGTEAFF
TGTGCCAGCACCCTTAGTAGCGGGTTGGGCACTGAAGCTTTCTTT
>NA|NA|TRBJ1-4|TRBV15
CATSRDQGVIEKLFF
TGTGCCACCAGCAGAGATCAAGGGGTTATAGAAAAACTGTTTTTT
>NA|TRBD1|TRBJ1-3|TRBV2
CASSEDSTGAGNTIYF
TGTGCCAGCAGTGAAGATTCAACAGGGGCTGGAAACACCATATATTTT
>NA|TRBD2|TRBJ2-1|TRBV9
CASSDSGGRAYEQFF
TGTGCCAGCAGCGATAGCGGGGGCCGCGCTTATGAGCAGTTCTTC
>NA|NA|TRBJ1-6|TRBV6-5
CASRSNERGSPLHF
TGTGCCAGCAGGAGCAACGAAAGGGGGTCACCCCTCCACTTT
>once|NA|TRBJ1-1|TRBV6-1
CASSKSTAGNTEAFF
TGTGCCAGCAGTAAAAGCACAGCAGGGAACACTGAAGCTTTCTTT
>NA|TRBD2|TRBJ2-5|TRBV2
CASISSGGPGETQYF
TGTGCCAGCATAAGTAGCGGGGGGCCCGGAGAGACCCAGTACTTC
>NA|NA|TRBJ1-2|TRBV4-1
CASSQEEYGYTF
TGCGCCAGCAGCCAAGAAGAGTATGGCTACACCTTC
>NA|NA|TRBJ1-3|TRBV5-1
CASSWGGLNTIYF
TGCGCCAGCAGCTGGGGGGGGTTAAACACCATATATTTT
>NA|NA|TRBJ1-2|TRBV5-4
CASSLASRDWGYTF
TGTGCCAGCAGCTTGGCGTCCAGGGATTGGGGCTACACCTTC
>NA|NA|TRBJ2-5|TRBV4-1
CASSPLDTPETQYF
TGCGCCAGCAGCCCACTGGACACCCCAGAGACCCAGTACTTC